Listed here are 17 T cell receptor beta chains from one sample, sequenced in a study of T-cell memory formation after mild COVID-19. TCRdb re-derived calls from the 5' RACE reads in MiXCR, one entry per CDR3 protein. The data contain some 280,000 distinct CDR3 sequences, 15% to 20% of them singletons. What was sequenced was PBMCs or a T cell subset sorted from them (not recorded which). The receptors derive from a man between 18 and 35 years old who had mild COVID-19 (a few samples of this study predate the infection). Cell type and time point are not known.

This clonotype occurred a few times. The CDR3 region is CASSSDTNYGYTF. DNA of the CDR3: TGTGCCAGCAGCTCGGACACTAACTATGGCTACACCTTC. The rearrangement joins TRBV12-3 or TRBV12-4 to TRBJ1-2, with D possibly TRBD1 on 5 matching bases. The CDR3 length is 13 residues. Trimming took 6 bases from V and 0 from J, leaving 8 bases between them.

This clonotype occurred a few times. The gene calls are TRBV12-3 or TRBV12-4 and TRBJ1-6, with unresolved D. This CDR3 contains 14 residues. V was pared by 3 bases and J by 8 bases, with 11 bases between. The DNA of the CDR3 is TGTGCCAGCAGTTTCAGTCCAGCGGATTCACCCCTCCACTTT. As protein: CASSFSPADSPLHF.

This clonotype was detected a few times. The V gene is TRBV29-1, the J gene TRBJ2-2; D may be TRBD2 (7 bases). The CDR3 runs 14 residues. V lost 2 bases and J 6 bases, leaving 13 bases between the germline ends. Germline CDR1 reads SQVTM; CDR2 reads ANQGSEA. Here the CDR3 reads CSVELQGRAGELFF. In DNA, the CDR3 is TGCAGCGTTGAACTTCAGGGGAGGGCCGGGGAGCTGTTTTTT.

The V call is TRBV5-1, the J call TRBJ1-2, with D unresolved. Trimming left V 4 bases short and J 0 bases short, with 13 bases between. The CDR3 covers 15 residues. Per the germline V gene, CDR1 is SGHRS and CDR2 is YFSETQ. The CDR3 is CASSPTELTNYGYTF. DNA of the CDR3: TGCGCCAGCAGCCCAACCGAACTAACTAACTATGGCTACACCTTC.

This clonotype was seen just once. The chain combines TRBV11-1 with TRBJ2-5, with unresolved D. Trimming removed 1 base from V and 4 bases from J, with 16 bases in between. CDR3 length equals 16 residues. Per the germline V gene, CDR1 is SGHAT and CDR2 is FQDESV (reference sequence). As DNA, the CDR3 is TGTGCCAGCAGCTTAGGGGCGGCTAGTTCGGGAGAGACCCAGTACTTC. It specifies CASSLGAASSGETQYF.

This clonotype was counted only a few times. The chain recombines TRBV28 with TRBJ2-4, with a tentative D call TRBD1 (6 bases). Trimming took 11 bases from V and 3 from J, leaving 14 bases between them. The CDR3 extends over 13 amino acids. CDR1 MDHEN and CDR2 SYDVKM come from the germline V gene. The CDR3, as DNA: TGTGCCGGCCGGGACAATAACAAAAACATTCAGTACTTC. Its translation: CAGRDNNKNIQYF.

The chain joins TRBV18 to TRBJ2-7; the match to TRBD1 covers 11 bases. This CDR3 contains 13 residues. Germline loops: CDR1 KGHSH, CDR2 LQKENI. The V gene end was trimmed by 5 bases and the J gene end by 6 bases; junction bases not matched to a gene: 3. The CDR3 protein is CASSSGTGGEQYV. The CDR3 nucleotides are TGTGCCAGCTCAAGCGGGACAGGGGGCGAGCAGTACGTC.

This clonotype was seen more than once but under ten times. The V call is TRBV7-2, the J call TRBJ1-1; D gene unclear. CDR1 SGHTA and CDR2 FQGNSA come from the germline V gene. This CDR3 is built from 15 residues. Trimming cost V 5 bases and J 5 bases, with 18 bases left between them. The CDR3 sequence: CASSLGLAPGTEAFF. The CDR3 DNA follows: TGTGCCAGCAGCCTAGGGCTGGCCCCGGGGACTGAAGCTTTCTTT. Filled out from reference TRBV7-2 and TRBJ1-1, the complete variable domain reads GAGVSQSPSNKVTEKGKDVELRCDPISGHTALYWYRQSLGQGLEFLIYFQGNSAPDKSGLPSDRFSAERTGGSVSTLTIQRTQQEDSAVYLCASSLGLAPGTEAFFGQGTRLTVV.

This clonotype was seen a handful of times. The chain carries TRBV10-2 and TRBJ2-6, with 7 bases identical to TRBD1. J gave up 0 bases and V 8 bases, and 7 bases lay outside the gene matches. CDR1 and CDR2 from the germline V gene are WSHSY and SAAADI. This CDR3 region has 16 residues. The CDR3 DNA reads TGCGCCAGCTTGGGGACAGAACTCTCTGGGGCCAACGTCCTGACTTTC. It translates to CASLGTELSGANVLTF.

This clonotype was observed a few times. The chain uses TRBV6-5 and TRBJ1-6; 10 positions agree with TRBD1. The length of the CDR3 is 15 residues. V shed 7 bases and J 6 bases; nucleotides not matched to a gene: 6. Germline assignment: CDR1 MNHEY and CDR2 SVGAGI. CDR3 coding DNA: TGTGCCAGCAAGAGACAGGGGGCGGCTAATTCACCCCTCCACTTT. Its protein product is CASKRQGAANSPLHF.

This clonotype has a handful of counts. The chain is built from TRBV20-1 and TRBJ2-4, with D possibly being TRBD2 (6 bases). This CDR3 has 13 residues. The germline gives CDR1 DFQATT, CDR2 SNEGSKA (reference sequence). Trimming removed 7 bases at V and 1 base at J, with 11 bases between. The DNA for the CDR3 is TGCAGTGTCACTCTAGCGGCCAAAAACATTCAGTACTTC. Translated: CSVTLAAKNIQYF.

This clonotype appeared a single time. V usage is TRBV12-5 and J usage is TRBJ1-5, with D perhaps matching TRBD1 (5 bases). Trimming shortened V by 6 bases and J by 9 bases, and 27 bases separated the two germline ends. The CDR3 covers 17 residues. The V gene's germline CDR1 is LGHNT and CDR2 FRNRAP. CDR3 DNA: TGTGCTAGTGGCCTACTCCACGGGGCCCCGTCCTCCGGGCCCCAGCATTTT. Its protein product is CASGLLHGAPSSGPQHF.

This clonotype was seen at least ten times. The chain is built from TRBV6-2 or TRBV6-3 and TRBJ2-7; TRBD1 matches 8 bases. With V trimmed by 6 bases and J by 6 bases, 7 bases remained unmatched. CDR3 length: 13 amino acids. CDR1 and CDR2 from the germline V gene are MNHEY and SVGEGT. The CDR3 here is CASSSDRGGEQYV. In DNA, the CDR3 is TGTGCCAGCAGCTCAGACAGGGGAGGCGAGCAGTACGTC.

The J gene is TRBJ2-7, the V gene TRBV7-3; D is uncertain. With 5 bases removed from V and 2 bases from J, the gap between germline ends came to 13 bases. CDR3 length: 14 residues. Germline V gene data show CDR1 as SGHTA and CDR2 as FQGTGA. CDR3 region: CASSPQDLAYEQYV. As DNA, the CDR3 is TGTGCCAGCAGCCCGCAGGACCTTGCCTACGAGCAGTACGTC.

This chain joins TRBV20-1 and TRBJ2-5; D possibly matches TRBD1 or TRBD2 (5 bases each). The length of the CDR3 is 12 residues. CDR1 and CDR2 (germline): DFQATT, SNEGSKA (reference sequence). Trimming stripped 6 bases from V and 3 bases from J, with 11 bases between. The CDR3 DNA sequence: TGCAGTGCCGGGGCGCTAGAAGAGACCCAGTACTTC. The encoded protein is CSAGALEETQYF.

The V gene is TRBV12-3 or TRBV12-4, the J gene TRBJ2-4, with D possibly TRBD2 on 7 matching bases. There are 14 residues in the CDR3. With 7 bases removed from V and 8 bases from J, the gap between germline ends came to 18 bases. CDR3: CASTIGGARDIQYF. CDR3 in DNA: TGTGCCAGCACCATAGGGGGGGCGCGGGACATTCAGTACTTC.

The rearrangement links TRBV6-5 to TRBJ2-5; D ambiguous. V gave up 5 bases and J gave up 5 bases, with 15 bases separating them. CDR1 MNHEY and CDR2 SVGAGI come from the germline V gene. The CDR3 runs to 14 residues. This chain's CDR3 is CASSKTLNLETQYF. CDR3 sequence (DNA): TGTGCCAGCAGTAAAACCCTAAACCTTGAGACCCAGTACTTC.